These T cell receptor beta chains were read from a single sample in a study of beta chain features in type 1 diabetes. Produced via immunoSEQ multiplex PCR; TCRdb's table is partial and in-frame only. Of roughly 400,000 clones listed, about 15% are singletons. The sample consisted of naive CD4+ T cells from blood. The receptors were sampled from a woman between 18 and 29 years old in good health. CDR3s include the opening cysteine and the closing phenylalanine or tryptophan. Fields, in order: J gene, D gene, V gene, clone size, CDR3 DNA, CDR3 protein. The D gene is left open where the match is weak. Not every row has a clone size; where given, it reads once, few, many or a size class.

>TRBJ2-7|TRBD2|TRBV6-1|-
TGTGCCGTGGGGACTAGCGGGGTCTACGAGCAGTACTTC
CAVGTSGVYEQYF
>TRBJ2-5|-|TRBV18|few
TGTGCCAGCTCACCGAACTATCAAGAGACCCAGTACTTC
CASSPNYQETQYF
>TRBJ2-7|-|TRBV4-2|few
TGTGCCAGCAGCCAAGGGGTCGGCGGGAGCAGGGGATACGAGCAGTACTTC
CASSQGVGGSRGYEQYF
>TRBJ2-6|TRBD1|TRBV19|few
TGTGCCAGTAGTGACAGGGCTGGGGCCAACGTCCTGACTTTC
CASSDRAGANVLTF
>TRBJ2-1|TRBD2|TRBV5-4|-
TGTGCCAGCAGCTTGACCAAACTAGCGGGAGTTCACAATGAGCAGTTCTTC
CASSLTKLAGVHNEQFF
>TRBJ2-5|-|TRBV28|-
TGTGCCAGCAGTTTTACCGACCGGGGATCACAAGAGACCCAGTACTTC
CASSFTDRGSQETQYF
>TRBJ1-4|-|TRBV4-2|few
TGTGCCAGCAGCCAAACTGGGGCGTCTAATGAAAAACTGTTTTTT
CASSQTGASNEKLFF
>TRBJ2-3|TRBD2|TRBV4-3|few
TGCGCCAGCAGCCAAGAGGCTAGCGGGAGACAACGGATAGATACGCAGTATTTT
CASSQEASGRQRIDTQYF
>TRBJ2-7|-|TRBV30|-
TGTGCCTGTGAGGGAAGCTCCTACGAGCAGTACTTC
CACEGSSYEQYF
>TRBJ2-7|TRBD1|TRBV5-1|few
TGCGCCTCCGGGTGGGGGACAGGAGGCTACGAGCAGTACTTC
CASGWGTGGYEQYF
>TRBJ2-5|TRBD2|TRBV5-8|-
TGTGCCAGCAGCTTGAGCGGGGTGGCGGCCCAAGAGACCCAGTACTTC
CASSLSGVAAQETQYF
>TRBJ2-7|-|TRBV18|-
TGTGCCAGCTCTCCAGCCGGGATCGGAGCCTACGAGCAGTACTTC
CASSPAGIGAYEQYF
>TRBJ2-3|-|TRBV30|-
TGTGCCCGGGCCAGGCAGGGCCGGAATACGCAGTATTTT
CARARQGRNTQYF
>TRBJ2-1|-|TRBV9|few
TGTGCCAGCAGCGGTTCCCAGGTGCGTAGCTCCTACAATGAGCAGTTCTTC
CASSGSQVRSSYNEQFF
>TRBJ2-3|TRBD1|TRBV7-2|-
TGTGCCAGCAGTGGACAGGCCACTTTGGGCACAGATACGCAGTATTTT
CASSGQATLGTDTQYF
>TRBJ2-4|-|TRBV2|few
TGTGCCAGCCTCGGACATATAGCCAAAAACATTCAGTACTTC
CASLGHIAKNIQYF
>TRBJ1-5|TRBD1|TRBV28|few
TGTGCCAGCAGTCCTCGCCGACAGGGTAGTCAGCCCCAGCATTTT
CASSPRRQGSQPQHF
>TRBJ1-3|-|TRBV7-2|few
TGTGCCAGCAGCTTACAGGCGAGCTCTGGAAACACCATATATTTT
CASSLQASSGNTIYF
>TRBJ2-1|-|TRBV28|-
TGTGCCAGCAGTCCCGCCGGGACAACTTACAATGAGCAGTTCTTC
CASSPAGTTYNEQFF
>TRBJ2-3|-|TRBV29-1|-
TGCAGCGTTGTAAATAGTTACACAGATACGCAGTATTTT
CSVVNSYTDTQYF
>TRBJ1-2|-|TRBV5-1|-
TGCGCCAGCACCCCCCCGGGGTCGGATGGCTACACCTTC
CASTPPGSDGYTF
>TRBJ1-2|-|TRBV6-5|few
TGTGCCAGCAGTTCTACCCATACTAACTATGGCTACACCTTC
CASSSTHTNYGYTF
>TRBJ2-6|-|TRBV11-1|-
TGTGCCAGCAGCTTCCCGCGAGGGGCCAACGTCCTGACTTTC
CASSFPRGANVLTF
>TRBJ2-7|TRBD1|TRBV30|once
TGTGCCTGGAAAAGACAGGGGGGTTACGAGCAGTACTTC
CAWKRQGGYEQYF
>TRBJ2-7|TRBD1|TRBV29-1|-
TGCAGCGTCTCGGACAGGGAGAGATACGGTGAGCAGTACTTC
CSVSDRERYGEQYF